This is a list of T cell receptor beta chains from one sample in a study of CD8+CD57+ T cells in acquired aplastic anemia. TCRdb re-analysed the reads in MiXCR, keeping a single row per CDR3 protein. The repertoire holds more than 200,000 distinct CDR3 sequences, with about half as singletons. Material: sorted CD4+, CD8+, or CD8+CD57+ T cells (not recorded which) from PBMCs. These receptors were collected from a human donor with aplastic anemia. Both conserved end residues are part of each CDR3.

v_gene	CDR3aa
TRBV20-1	CSARGPILGSTEAFF
TRBV9	CASSASGALNTEAFF
TRBV5-1	CASSLHNTGTPPWTGYTF
TRBV4-2	CASSLPGQGNQPQHF
TRBV10-3	CAISEGTAMDEQFF
TRBV2	CASTTLSLSTDTQYF
TRBV10-3	CAISESGTPRGEQYF
TRBV29-1	CSVRTGAIYEQYF
TRBV27	CASSLAFSWGSPLHF
TRBV14	CASGLGAGTLYNEQFF
TRBV6-1	CATTLAAAYEQYF
TRBV24-1	CATSDLWTGELFF
TRBV19	CASSGTGLLSLEQYF